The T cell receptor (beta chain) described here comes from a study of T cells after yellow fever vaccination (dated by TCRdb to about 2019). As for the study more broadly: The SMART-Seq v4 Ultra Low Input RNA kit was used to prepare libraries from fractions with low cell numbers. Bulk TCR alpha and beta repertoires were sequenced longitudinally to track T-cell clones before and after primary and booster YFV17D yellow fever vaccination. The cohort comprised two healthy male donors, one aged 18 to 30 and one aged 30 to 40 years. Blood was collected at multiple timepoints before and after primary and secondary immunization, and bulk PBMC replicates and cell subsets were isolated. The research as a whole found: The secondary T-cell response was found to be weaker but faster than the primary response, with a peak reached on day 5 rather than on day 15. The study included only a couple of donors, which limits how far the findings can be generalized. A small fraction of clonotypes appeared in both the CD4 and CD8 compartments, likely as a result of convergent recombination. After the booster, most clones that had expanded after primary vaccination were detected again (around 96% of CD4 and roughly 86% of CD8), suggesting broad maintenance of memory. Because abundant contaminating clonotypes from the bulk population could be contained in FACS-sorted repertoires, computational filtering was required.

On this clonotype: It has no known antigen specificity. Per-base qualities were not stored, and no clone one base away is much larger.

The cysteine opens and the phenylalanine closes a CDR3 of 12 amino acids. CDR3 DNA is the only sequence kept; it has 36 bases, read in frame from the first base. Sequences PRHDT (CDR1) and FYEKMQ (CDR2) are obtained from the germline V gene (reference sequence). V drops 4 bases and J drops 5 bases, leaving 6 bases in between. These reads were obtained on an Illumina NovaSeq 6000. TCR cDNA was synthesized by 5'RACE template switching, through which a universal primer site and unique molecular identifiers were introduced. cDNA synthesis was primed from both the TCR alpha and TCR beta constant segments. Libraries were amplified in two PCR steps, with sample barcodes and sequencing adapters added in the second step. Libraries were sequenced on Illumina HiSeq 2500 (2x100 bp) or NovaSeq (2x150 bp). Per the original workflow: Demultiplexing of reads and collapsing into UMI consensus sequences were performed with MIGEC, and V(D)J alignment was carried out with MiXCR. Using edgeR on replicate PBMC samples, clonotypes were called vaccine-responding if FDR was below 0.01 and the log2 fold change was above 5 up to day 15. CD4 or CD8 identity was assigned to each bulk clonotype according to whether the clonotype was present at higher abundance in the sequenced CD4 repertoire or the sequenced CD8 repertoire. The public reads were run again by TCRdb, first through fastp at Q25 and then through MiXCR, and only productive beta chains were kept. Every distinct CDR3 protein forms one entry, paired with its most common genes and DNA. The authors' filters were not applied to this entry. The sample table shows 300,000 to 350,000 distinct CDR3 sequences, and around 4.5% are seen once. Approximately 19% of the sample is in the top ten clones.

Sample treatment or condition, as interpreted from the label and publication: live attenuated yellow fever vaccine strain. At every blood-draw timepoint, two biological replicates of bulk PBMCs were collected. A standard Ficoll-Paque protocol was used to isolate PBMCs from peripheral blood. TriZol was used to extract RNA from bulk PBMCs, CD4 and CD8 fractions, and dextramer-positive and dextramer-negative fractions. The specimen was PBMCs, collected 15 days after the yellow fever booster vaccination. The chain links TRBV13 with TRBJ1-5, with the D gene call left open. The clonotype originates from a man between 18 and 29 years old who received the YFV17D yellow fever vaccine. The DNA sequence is TGTGCCAGCAGCTCCCGAGATCAGCCCCAGCATTTT. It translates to CASSSRDQPQHF.